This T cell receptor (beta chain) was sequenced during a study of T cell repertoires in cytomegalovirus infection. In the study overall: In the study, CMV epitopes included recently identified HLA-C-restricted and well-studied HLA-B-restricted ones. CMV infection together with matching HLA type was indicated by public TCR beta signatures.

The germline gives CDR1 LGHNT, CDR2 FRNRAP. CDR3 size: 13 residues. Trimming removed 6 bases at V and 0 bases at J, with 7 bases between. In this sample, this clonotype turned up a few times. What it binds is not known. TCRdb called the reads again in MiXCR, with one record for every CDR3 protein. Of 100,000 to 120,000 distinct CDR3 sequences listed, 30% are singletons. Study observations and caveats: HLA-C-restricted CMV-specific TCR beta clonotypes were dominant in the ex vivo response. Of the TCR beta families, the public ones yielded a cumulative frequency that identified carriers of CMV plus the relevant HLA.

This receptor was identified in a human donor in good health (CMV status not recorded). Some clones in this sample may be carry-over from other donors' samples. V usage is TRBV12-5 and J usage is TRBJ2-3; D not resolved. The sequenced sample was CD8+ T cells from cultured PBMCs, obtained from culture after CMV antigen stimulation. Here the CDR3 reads CASGPTSTDTQYF. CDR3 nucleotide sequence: TGTGCTAGTGGGCCCACTAGCACAGATACGCAGTATTTT.